This is a list of T cell receptor beta chains from one sample in a study of beta chain features in type 1 diabetes. Only in-frame clones appear in the TCRdb table, and some are missing; sequencing was by immunoSEQ multiplex PCR. The sample gives 200,000 to 250,000 clones, roughly 9.6% of which show up once; around 0.031% is in the top ten. The material sequenced was naive CD4+ T cells from blood. Receptors originate from a young woman in good health. CDR3s include the opening cysteine and the closing phenylalanine or tryptophan. A D gene is named only where the DNA matches it firmly. The listing skips clone size in some rows; elsewhere it reads once, few, many or a size class.

j_call | clone_size | v_call | d_call | cdr3_nt | cdr3_aa
TRBJ2-7 | - | TRBV4-1 | TRBD1 | TGCGCCAGCAGCCAGGGACAGGGAGATTACGAGCAGTACTTC | CASSQGQGDYEQYF
TRBJ1-1 | - | TRBV5-6 | - | TGTGCCAGCAGATTAAGGGGCGTGAACACTGAAGCTTTCTTT | CASRLRGVNTEAFF
TRBJ1-2 | - | TRBV28 | TRBD1 | TGTGCCAGCAGCCCAGGGACAGGGGCGAACTATGGCTACACCTTC | CASSPGTGANYGYTF
TRBJ2-5 | - | TRBV18 | TRBD2 | TGTGCCAGCTCCGGCCCGGGACTAGCGGGAGTACAGACCCAGTACTTC | CASSGPGLAGVQTQYF
TRBJ2-1 | - | TRBV7-9 | TRBD2 | TGTGCCAGCAGCTTAGGGGTTCGCGAGCGGGAGGGCAATGAGCAGTTCTTC | CASSLGVREREGNEQFF
TRBJ2-1 | - | TRBV11-2 | - | TGTGCCAGCAGCTCCTTAAATGAGCAGTTCTTC | CASSSLNEQFF
TRBJ2-1 | - | TRBV14 | TRBD2 | TGTGCCAGCAGCCAAGATACGGGGGGACACAATGAGCAGTTCTTC | CASSQDTGGHNEQFF
TRBJ2-2 | - | TRBV5-4 | - | TGTGCCAGCAGCTTGGTCGGAGGGGACACCGGGGAGCTGTTTTTT | CASSLVGGDTGELFF
TRBJ1-5 | - | TRBV7-2 | - | TGTGCCAGCAGCCCCCGGCGGGGGGGCGATCAGCCCCAGCATTTT | CASSPRRGGDQPQHF
TRBJ1-2 | - | TRBV9 | - | TGTGCCAGCAGCGTCCCTACAGGGTGGAACTATGGCTACACCTTC | CASSVPTGWNYGYTF
TRBJ1-4 | few | TRBV5-1 | - | TGCGCCAGCAGCTTCGTCGGGGATAATGAAAAACTGTTTTTT | CASSFVGDNEKLFF
TRBJ1-3 | few | TRBV7-9 | - | TGTGCCAGCAGCTTAGTTAGTCTGGCCAATTCGAGTCTTGGAGGCATATATTTT | CASSLVSLANSSLGGIYF
TRBJ2-7 | - | TRBV29-1 | TRBD1 | TGCAGCGGGGGGACAGGGTTGGAGTACGAGCAGTACTTC | CSGGTGLEYEQYF
TRBJ1-6 | - | TRBV25-1 | TRBD1 | TGTGCCAGCAGTGATATCCAGGGACAGGGCCTTAATTCACCCCTCCACTTT | CASSDIQGQGLNSPLHF
TRBJ2-5 | few | TRBV9 | - | TGTGCCAGCAGCAAGGGGGGGACGGGCATCGAAGAGACCCAGTACTTC | CASSKGGTGIEETQYF
TRBJ2-1 | few | TRBV4-1 | - | TGCGCCAGCAGCCGTGGGCTCTTAGGGGACAATGAGCAGTTCTTC | CASSRGLLGDNEQFF
TRBJ2-1 | few | TRBV5-1 | TRBD2 | TGCGCCAGCAGCCCGGAAGGTAGCGGGGGCACCAATGAGCAGTTCTTC | CASSPEGSGGTNEQFF
TRBJ2-3 | few | TRBV5-1 | TRBD1 | TGCGCCAGCAGTTTGATCCCGGGACAGGGAAGCACAGATACGCAGTATTTT | CASSLIPGQGSTDTQYF
TRBJ1-5 | few | TRBV30 | - | TGTGCCTGGAGTGTACGGGCAGGGATTCAGCCCCAGCATTTT | CAWSVRAGIQPQHF
TRBJ2-7 | few | TRBV29-1 | TRBD2 | TGCAGCGTTGGAGGACTAGCGGGAGTCCGCGAGCAGTACTTC | CSVGGLAGVREQYF
TRBJ2-1 | - | TRBV5-4 | TRBD2 | TGTGCCAGCAGCTCGGGACTAGCGGGAGCTAATGAGCAGTTCTTC | CASSSGLAGANEQFF
TRBJ1-5 | few | TRBV10-2 | - | TGCGCCAGCAGTGAGTTAGGGCCGGGGAGCAGCAATCAGCCCCAGCATTTT | CASSELGPGSSNQPQHF
TRBJ2-2 | - | TRBV7-2 | - | TGTGCCAGCAGCTTCCAGCGGACGGCTAGCACCGGGGAGCTGTTTTTT | CASSFQRTASTGELFF
TRBJ2-7 | few | TRBV4-1 | TRBD2 | TGCGCCAGCGGCCTCGAGTGGGAGGGCTCCTACGAGCAGTACTTC | CASGLEWEGSYEQYF
TRBJ2-7 | few | TRBV5-1 | TRBD1 | TGCGCCAGCAGCGGGGGAACAGGGGTCCCCTACGAGCAGTACTTC | CASSGGTGVPYEQYF
TRBJ1-5 | few | TRBV6-5 | - | TGTGCCAGCAAGGGAGGGGGGAGCAATCAGCCCCAGCATTTT | CASKGGGSNQPQHF
TRBJ2-2 | - | TRBV5-6 | - | TGTGCCAGCAGCTTTTCACTGAACACCGGGGAGCTGTTTTTT | CASSFSLNTGELFF
TRBJ2-3 | - | TRBV7-8 | - | TGTGCCAGCAGCTTAGGGGCGGGGAAGGTTGGGTTATCAGATACGCAGTATTTT | CASSLGAGKVGLSDTQYF
TRBJ2-1 | few | TRBV20-1 | - | TGCAGTGCCTTCTGGAGGAATGAGCAGTTCTTC | CSAFWRNEQFF
TRBJ2-1 | - | TRBV5-1 | - | TGCGCCAGCAGCTTACTACAGGGTGGGGTGGGGAATGAGCAGTTCTTC | CASSLLQGGVGNEQFF
TRBJ2-7 | few | TRBV9 | - | TGTGCCAGCAGCGTAGCACAGTACTACGAGCAGTACTTC | CASSVAQYYEQYF
TRBJ1-1 | few | TRBV4-1 | TRBD1 | TGCGCCAGCAGCCAAGATTGGACAGGGGCATACACTGAAGCTTTCTTT | CASSQDWTGAYTEAFF
TRBJ2-1 | few | TRBV6-1 | TRBD2 | TGTGCCAGCTGGGCCGGGGGGACCTACAATGAGCAGTTCTTC | CASWAGGTYNEQFF
TRBJ1-2 | - | TRBV7-9 | - | TGTGCCAGCAGACCCGGGACTCCCCTAAACTATGGCTACACCTTC | CASRPGTPLNYGYTF
TRBJ2-1 | many | TRBV19 | - | TGTGCCAGTAGCCTCCACGGTCGGGACAATGAGCAGTTCTTC | CASSLHGRDNEQFF
TRBJ2-5 | few | TRBV5-1 | - | TGCGCCAGCAGCTTGGTAGAGGGGACCCAGTACTTC | CASSLVEGTQYF
TRBJ2-3 | - | TRBV2 | - | TGTGCCAGCAGTGAATACTCAGATACGCAGTATTTT | CASSEYSDTQYF
TRBJ2-7 | - | TRBV4-1 | TRBD2 | TGCGCCAGCAGCCAAGATGGGTTAGCGGGAGATGAGCAGTACTTC | CASSQDGLAGDEQYF